The present T cell receptor (beta chain) was sequenced within a study of PD-L1 blockade in urothelial cancer. The wider study: Twenty-five of the 29 patients were men with bladder-origin urothelial cancer. The study's findings and limits: Stronger expansion of tumor-associated clones in blood at 3 weeks distinguished durable-benefit patients.

As for this clone: Antigen specificity is unknown.

This CDR3 is 16 amino acids long. V lost 1 base to trimming and J lost 2 bases; unmatched junction nucleotides: 7. The germline V gene has CDR1 SGHTA and CDR2 FQGNSA. Patients were diagnosed with urothelial carcinoma, either locally advanced or metastatic. Sample contribution per patient ranged from 1 to 8, covering pretreatment and on-treatment. Libraries were prepared by immunoSEQ multiplex PCR; TCRdb keeps only in-frame clonotypes and omits some of them. Of some 47,000 clones in the sample, about four fifths were seen once. The receptor's source is a man aged 65 to 85 with urothelial cancer. The genes are TRBV7-2 and TRBJ2-5, with 7 positions matching TRBD1. Sequencing was performed on PBMCs, taken around atezolizumab (anti-PD-L1) treatment. The CDR3 DNA is TGTGCCAGCAGCTTAGGGTCTGGCAGGGGGCAAGAGACCCAGTACTTC. Translated, it gives CASSLGSGRGQETQYF.